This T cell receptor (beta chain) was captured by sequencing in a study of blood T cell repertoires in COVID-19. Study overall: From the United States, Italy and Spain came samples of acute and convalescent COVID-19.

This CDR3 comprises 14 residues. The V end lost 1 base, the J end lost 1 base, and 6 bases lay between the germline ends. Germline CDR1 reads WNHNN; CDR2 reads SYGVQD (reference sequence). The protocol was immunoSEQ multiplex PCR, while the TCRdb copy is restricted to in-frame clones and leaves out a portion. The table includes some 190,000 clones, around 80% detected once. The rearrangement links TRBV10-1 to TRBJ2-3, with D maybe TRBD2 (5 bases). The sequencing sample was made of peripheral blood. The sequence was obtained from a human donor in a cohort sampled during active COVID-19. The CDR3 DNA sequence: TGCGCCAGCAGTGAGTTGCGGGGCACAGATACGCAGTATTTT. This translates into CASSELRGTDTQYF.